The clone carrying this T cell receptor (beta chain) was seen more than once but under ten times. What it binds is unknown. This entry belongs to a study of T-cell reconstitution after alpha-beta-depleted transplantation in children. General observations from the study: Day-60 TCRbeta diversity that was high in some patients was derived from surviving recipient T cells and thymic progenitors. By one year post-transplant, T-cell counts and diversity largely arose from T cells that were newly produced. About two months after transplant, alpha-beta T cells reportedly came from several hundred expanded graft clones.

Library preparation (for TCRbeta) was performed with unique molecular identifiers. TCRdb re-called the PCR reads with MiXCR, one entry per CDR3 protein. Among about 610,000 distinct CDR3 sequences listed, roughly 27% were seen once. The ends were cut back, 0 bases at V and 5 bases at J, with 12 bases in the middle. The CDR3 runs to 15 residues. Germline V lookup: CDR1 SGHRS, CDR2 YFSETQ. This clonotype was obtained from a boy under two years old with Wiskott-Aldrich syndrome, due to receive a stem cell transplant. This sample comprised PBMCs, obtained before TCRalphabeta/CD19-depleted stem cell transplant. The rearrangement links TRBV5-1 to TRBJ2-1; maybe TRBD2 (5 bases). The CDR3, as DNA: TGCGCCAGCAGCTTGGTAGGTCGGGGTGACAATGAGCAGTTCTTC. Translation: CASSLVGRGDNEQFF. Full variable domain (rest looked up from reference TRBV5-1 and TRBJ2-1): KAGVTQTPRYLIKTRGQQVTLSCSPISGHRSVSWYQQTPGQGLQFLFEYFSETQRNKGNFPGRFSGRQFSNSRSEMNVSTLELGDSALYLCASSLVGRGDNEQFFGPGTRLTVL.